The 25 T cell receptor beta chains in this list originate from one sample, sequenced in a study of cytomegalovirus exposure and HLA in healthy donors. This PCR relied on a set of 60 Vbeta primers and 13 Jbeta primers. Here immunoSEQ multiplex PCR was the method, and the copy in TCRdb shows in-frame clones only, minus some. The sample holds 70,000 to 95,000 clones, 84% seen once. The specimen sequenced was PBMCs. These receptor sequences come from a woman between 18 and 29 years old in good health and CMV-seropositive.

This chain connects TRBV9 to TRBJ1-1; 9 bases align to TRBD1. Trimming took 1 base from V and 4 from J; bases not matched to a gene: 2. The germline gives CDR1 SGDLS, CDR2 YYNGEE. The CDR3 consists of 14 residues. DNA for the CDR3: TGTGCCAGCAGCGTAACGACAGGGGGCACTGAAGCTTTCTTT. Encoded protein: CASSVTTGGTEAFF.

This clone has just one count. The rearrangement uses TRBV5-1 and TRBJ2-1, with 12 nucleotides matching TRBD1. V lost 4 bases and J lost 6; bases outside the gene matches: 5. Germline CDR1 SGHRS, CDR2 YFSETQ. This CDR3 is built from 15 residues. This chain's CDR3 is CASSGGTGGSNEQFF. CDR3 sequence (DNA): TGCGCCAGCAGCGGAGGGACAGGGGGCTCCAATGAGCAGTTCTTC.

This clone was seen once. J is TRBJ1-6 and V is TRBV7-8; weak D call: TRBD1 (5 bases). CDR3 size: 17 residues. Germline V gives CDR1 SGHVS, CDR2 FQNEAQ. With 0 bases removed from V and 10 bases from J, the gap between germline ends came to 19 bases. The CDR3 nucleotides read TGTGCCAGCAGCTTAGCGGTACAGGAAAGTCCTAAATCACCCCTCCACTTT. Protein product: CASSLAVQESPKSPLHF.

The chain combines TRBV28 with TRBJ2-7; TRBD2 agrees at 7 bases. The germline gives CDR1 MDHEN, CDR2 SYDVKM. This CDR3 comprises 14 residues. Trimming cost V 5 bases and J 3 bases; bases outside gene matches: 7. The CDR3 bases are TGTGCCAGCAGTCGCCCTAGCGGACTCTACGAGCAGTACTTC. This sequence encodes CASSRPSGLYEQYF.

V usage is TRBV29-1 and J usage is TRBJ1-1, with D possibly matching TRBD1 (6 bases). V was trimmed by 4 bases and J by 4 bases, leaving 10 bases between them. This CDR3 comprises 12 residues. In germline, CDR1 is SQVTM, CDR2 ANQGSEA. The CDR3 sequence is CSVVRGVTEAFF. DNA of the CDR3: TGCAGCGTTGTCAGGGGAGTCACTGAAGCTTTCTTT. Using reference TRBV29-1 and TRBJ1-1 for the parts outside the CDR3, the full variable domain is SAVISQKPSRDICQRGTSLTIQCQVDSQVTMMFWYRQQPGQSLTLIATANQGSEATYESGFVIDKFPISRPNLTFSTLTVSNMSPEDSSIYLCSVVRGVTEAFFGQGTRLTVV.

The chain carries TRBV7-3 and TRBJ2-1; no firm D call. V was trimmed by 1 base and J by 5 bases, leaving 9 bases between them. Germline V CDR1 and CDR2: SGHTA, FQGTGA. The CDR3 covers 14 residues. The CDR3 DNA follows: TGTGCCAGCAGCTTAAGCGTTAACCACAATGAGCAGTTCTTC. It specifies CASSLSVNHNEQFF.

This clone showed up just a few times. V usage is TRBV7-3 and J usage is TRBJ2-7; D unclear. The length of the CDR3 is 14 residues. The V end lost 2 bases, the J end lost 9 bases, and 17 bases lay between the germline ends. Per the germline V gene, CDR1 is SGHTA and CDR2 is FQGTGA. CDR3 DNA: TGTGCCAGCAGCTTAGGGCAGCCCCCGTTCGGGCAGTACTTC. Encoded protein: CASSLGQPPFGQYF.

The genes are TRBV10-3 and TRBJ1-1; D possibly corresponds to TRBD1 (5 bases). Trimming took 3 bases from V and 10 from J, leaving 9 bases between them. The CDR3 is 11 residues long. Germline CDR1 and CDR2: ENHRY and SYGVKD. The CDR3 DNA follows: TGTGCCATCAGTGATCAGGGAAGAGCTTTCTTT. This gives the protein CAISDQGRAFF.

V and J are TRBV6-1 and TRBJ2-7; 8 positions match TRBD1. Trimming at V came to 2 bases and at J to 3 bases, leaving 9 bases not matched to a gene. From germline, CDR1 is MNHNS and CDR2 SASEGT. CDR3 length: 16 residues. The CDR3 spells CASSERGTGTGYEQYF. CDR3 nucleotides: TGTGCCAGCAGTGAAAGGGGGACAGGTACCGGCTACGAGCAGTACTTC.

The DNA for the CDR3 is TGCGCCAGCAGCTTGTACAGGGGCCCTAATGAAAAACTGTTTTTT. This codes for CASSLYRGPNEKLFF. The gene calls are TRBV5-1 and TRBJ1-4; 7 nucleotides line up with TRBD1. The V gene end was trimmed by 1 base and the J gene end by 3 bases; junction bases not matched to a gene: 3. Germline CDR1 and CDR2: SGHRS and YFSETQ. This CDR3 region has 15 residues. The variable domain in full, with the rest retrieved from reference TRBV5-1 and TRBJ1-4, is KAGVTQTPRYLIKTRGQQVTLSCSPISGHRSVSWYQQTPGQGLQFLFEYFSETQRNKGNFPGRFSGRQFSNSRSEMNVSTLELGDSALYLCASSLYRGPNEKLFFGSGTQLSVL.

The chain recombines TRBV18 with TRBJ1-6, with 11 bases that match TRBD1. The germline CDR1 and CDR2 sequences are KGHSH and LQKENI. This CDR3 is 14 amino acids long. V trimming: 5 bases; J trimming: 9 bases; junction bases outside the gene matches: 3. CDR3 coding DNA: TGTGCCAGCTCATCTGGACAGGGGGCTTCACCCCTCCACTTT. As protein: CASSSGQGASPLHF.

Here the CDR3 DNA reads TGCGCCAGCAGCCAGGGGACAGGGAGAAATGAGCAGTTCTTC. It is translated as CASSQGTGRNEQFF. The chain has TRBV5-1 and TRBJ2-1; 9 positions agree with TRBD1. Germline CDR1 is SGHRS and CDR2 is YFSETQ. After removal of 4 bases from V and 7 bases from J, the junction contained 6 bases not matched to a gene. The CDR3 consists of 14 residues.

The J gene is TRBJ1-2, the V gene TRBV9; D is unclear. V dropped 0 bases and J dropped 8 bases, with 17 bases sitting between them. CDR1 and CDR2 (germline): SGDLS, YYNGEE. The CDR3 sequence is 15 residues long. The CDR3 here is CASSVVRGGGRGYTF. CDR3 coding DNA: TGTGCCAGCAGCGTAGTGCGAGGTGGCGGGAGGGGCTACACCTTC. The whole variable domain, remainder taken from reference TRBV9 and TRBJ1-2, is DSGVTQTPKHLITATGQRVTLRCSPRSGDLSVYWYQQSLDQGLQFLIQYYNGEERAKGNILERFSAQQFPDLHSELNLSSLELGDSALYFCASSVVRGGGRGYTFGSGTRLTVV.

The chain links TRBV12-5 to TRBJ2-1; the match to TRBD2 covers 11 bases. The CDR3 spans 16 residues. Germline trimming cut 4 bases from V and 9 bases from J; bases unmatched to any gene: 11. Germline CDR1 LGHNT, CDR2 FRNRAP. The CDR3 loop reads CASGSGTSGIGGEQFF. CDR3 nucleotide sequence: TGTGCTAGTGGTTCGGGGACTAGCGGTATCGGTGGTGAGCAGTTCTTC.

This sequence joins TRBV19 and TRBJ2-4; D perhaps matches TRBD2 (6 bases). The germline gives CDR1 LNHDA, CDR2 SQIVND (reference sequence). V was pared by 3 bases and J by 0 bases, with 15 bases between. CDR3 length: 17 amino acids. CDR3 sequence (DNA): TGTGCCAGTAGTATTATGGGGGGTTCTCTAGCCAAAAACATTCAGTACTTC. Translated, it gives CASSIMGGSLAKNIQYF. Complete variable domain (other parts from reference TRBV19 and TRBJ2-4): DGGITQSPKYLFRKEGQNVTLSCEQNLNHDAMYWYRQDPGQGLRLIYYSQIVNDFQKGDIAEGYSVSREKKESFPLTVTSAQKNPTAFYLCASSIMGGSLAKNIQYFGAGTRLSVL.

This chain joins TRBV30 and TRBJ2-1; 8 nucleotides agree with TRBD2. Germline-derived CDR1 and CDR2 are GTSNPN and SVGIG (reference sequence). V dropped 4 bases and J dropped 4; count of bases not matched to a gene: 6. The CDR3 is made up of 14 amino acids. This chain's CDR3 is CAWNPGLGYNEQFF. The CDR3 DNA reads TGTGCCTGGAACCCGGGACTAGGATACAATGAGCAGTTCTTC. The complete variable domain, with remaining parts taken from reference TRBV30 and TRBJ2-1, reads SQTIHQWPATLVQPVGSPLSLECTVEGTSNPNLYWYRQAAGRGLQLLFYSVGIGQISSEVPQNLSASRPQDRQFILSSKKLLLSDSGFYLCAWNPGLGYNEQFFGPGTRLTVL.

The chain employs TRBV18 and TRBJ1-5, with D perhaps TRBD1 (5 bases). CDR3 length: 14 residues. Per the germline V gene, CDR1 is KGHSH and CDR2 is LQKENI. Trimming took 3 bases from V and 5 from J, leaving 11 bases between them. CDR3 DNA sequence: TGTGCCAGCTCACCGGGGGGACGGGATCAGCCCCAGCATTTT. It codes for CASSPGGRDQPQHF. The complete variable domain, with remaining parts taken from reference TRBV18 and TRBJ1-5, reads NAGVMQNPRHLVRRRGQEARLRCSPMKGHSHVYWYRQLPEEGLKFMVYLQKENIIDESGMPKERFSAEFPKEGPSILRIQQVVRGDSAAYFCASSPGGRDQPQHFGDGTRLSIL.

The V call is TRBV9, the J call TRBJ1-2; 7 bases line up with TRBD1. The CDR3 runs to 14 residues. In germline, CDR1 is SGDLS, CDR2 YYNGEE. The V gene end was trimmed by 7 bases and the J gene end by 6 bases; junction bases not matched to a gene: 12. CDR3: CASHPTGVVDGYTF. For the CDR3, the DNA is TGTGCCAGCCACCCCACAGGGGTGGTCGATGGCTACACCTTC.

This chain uses TRBV5-1 with TRBJ2-1; D uncertain. Trimming removed 2 bases from V and 0 bases from J, with 12 bases in between. The CDR3 totals 16 residues. Germline V gene data show CDR1 as SGHRS and CDR2 as YFSETQ. Written as DNA, the CDR3 is TGCGCCAGCAGCTTCGTTCCGGGTGGCTCCTACAATGAGCAGTTCTTC. Translation: CASSFVPGGSYNEQFF. The variable domain in full, completed from reference TRBV5-1 and TRBJ2-1, reads KAGVTQTPRYLIKTRGQQVTLSCSPISGHRSVSWYQQTPGQGLQFLFEYFSETQRNKGNFPGRFSGRQFSNSRSEMNVSTLELGDSALYLCASSFVPGGSYNEQFFGPGTRLTVL.

This rearrangement joins TRBV5-1 to TRBJ2-2; 8 nucleotides line up with TRBD1. Losses at the gene ends were 8 bases for V and 3 bases for J; bases not matched to a gene: 15. Germline values: CDR1 SGHRS, CDR2 YFSETQ. The CDR3 runs 17 residues. The CDR3 nucleotides are TGCGCCAGGTCAAGACGCTCCGGGACAGGATACACCGGGGAGCTGTTTTTT. It yields the protein CARSRRSGTGYTGELFF. Supplemented by reference TRBV5-1 and TRBJ2-2, the full variable domain reads KAGVTQTPRYLIKTRGQQVTLSCSPISGHRSVSWYQQTPGQGLQFLFEYFSETQRNKGNFPGRFSGRQFSNSRSEMNVSTLELGDSALYLCARSRRSGTGYTGELFFGEGSRLTVL.

In its sample, this clone was seen once. The V gene is TRBV7-6, the J gene TRBJ2-7, with TRBD2 matching over 7 bases. The CDR3 contains 15 residues. V shed 1 base, J shed 4 bases, and the junction held 7 bases outside the gene matches. Germline assignment: CDR1 SGHVS and CDR2 FNYEAQ. DNA of the CDR3: TGTGCCAGCAGCTTAGAGGGTCTAGCGGTGTACGAGCAGTACTTC. Translated, it gives CASSLEGLAVYEQYF.

This chain connects TRBV6-1 to TRBJ2-7, with D maybe TRBD1 (5 bases). The CDR3 is 14 amino acids. V lost 6 bases, J lost 5 bases, and 17 bases lay in between. Germline-derived CDR1 and CDR2 are MNHNS and SASEGT. The CDR3 region is CASRAPGIDHEQYF. CDR3 coding DNA: TGTGCCAGCAGGGCTCCAGGGATAGATCACGAGCAGTACTTC.

The genes are TRBV5-3 and TRBJ1-2, with TRBD1 identical over 7 bases. TRBV5-3 is classed as an ORF, of uncertain function. V lost 6 bases to trimming and J lost 6 bases; unmatched junction nucleotides: 5. This CDR3 has 12 residues. The CDR3 sequence: CARTFGTDGYTF. The DNA for the CDR3 is TGTGCCAGAACCTTTGGGACAGATGGCTACACCTTC.

The chain links TRBV4-1 to TRBJ2-5; D may be TRBD1 (6 bases). Germline V lookup: CDR1 MGHRA, CDR2 YSYEKL. The CDR3 covers 18 residues. The V end lost 7 bases, the J end lost 1 base, and 25 bases lay between the germline ends. The DNA for the CDR3 is TGCGCCAGCAACTACGAGGTGGTAGCAGGGGACCTCCAAGAGACCCAGTACTTC. This encodes CASNYEVVAGDLQETQYF.

This clone was observed a handful of times. The chain uses TRBV4-2 and TRBJ2-5; tentatively, D is TRBD2 (6 bases). Trimming stripped 5 bases from V and 1 base from J, with 14 bases between. The V gene's germline CDR1 is LGHNA and CDR2 YNFKEQ. CDR3 size: 15 residues. The CDR3 bases are TGTGCCAGCAGCAGGTTGGGGGAGGCCCAAGAGACCCAGTACTTC. It translates to CASSRLGEAQETQYF.